These 8 T cell receptor beta chains came from one sample sequenced in a study of response to subunit inactivated influenza vaccine. TCRdb re-called the RT-PCR reads through MiXCR, storing one row per CDR3 protein. The sample lists around 530,000 distinct CDR3 sequences; about 15% were seen once. This specimen consisted of CD4+ T cells sorted from PBMCs, obtained roughly 24 months after vaccination. The receptors were sampled from a man in his fifties or sixties who received an inactivated influenza vaccine.

CDR3: CASSQVRSLRVGGNEQFF. The CDR3 region has the DNA TGTGCCAGCAGCCAAGTAAGGTCTTTAAGGGTTGGGGGCAATGAGCAGTTCTTC. The chain carries TRBV3-1 and TRBJ2-1; the D gene could be TRBD1 or TRBD2 (5 bases each). V lost 1 base to trimming and J lost 6 bases, with 22 bases between them. The CDR3 runs to 18 residues. Germline CDR1 LGHDT, CDR2 YNNKEL (reference sequence).

This chain links TRBV5-1 with TRBJ1-1; D is possibly TRBD1 (5 bases). The CDR3 runs 13 residues. Germline V gene lookup returns CDR1 SGHRS and CDR2 YFSETQ. Trimming shortened V by 4 bases and J by 1 base, and 8 bases separated the two germline ends. The CDR3: CASSGDPNTEAFF. CDR3 nucleotide sequence: TGCGCCAGCAGCGGGGACCCGAACACTGAAGCTTTCTTT.

This rearrangement joins TRBV20-1 to TRBJ1-4; D is unresolved. This CDR3 comprises 14 residues. Germline CDR1 DFQATT, CDR2 SNEGSKA (reference sequence). V was cut by 5 bases and J by 3 bases, with 13 bases left in between. In DNA, the CDR3 is TGCAGTGCTGCCCGGTTTACGGCTAATGAAAAACTGTTTTTT. Translated, it gives CSAARFTANEKLFF.

J is TRBJ2-7 and V is TRBV7-6; tentatively, D is TRBD1 (6 bases). Germline CDR1 SGHVS, CDR2 FNYEAQ. V was pared by 5 bases and J by 0 bases, with 14 bases between. This CDR3 contains 15 residues. The CDR3 region is CASSPNGQSSYEQYF. DNA of the CDR3: TGTGCCAGCAGCCCCAATGGACAGTCCTCCTACGAGCAGTACTTC. Drawing the rest from reference TRBV7-6 and TRBJ2-7, the complete variable domain is GAGVSQSPRYKVTKRGQDVALRCDPISGHVSLYWYRQALGQGPEFLTYFNYEAQQDKSGLPNDRFSAERPEGSISTLTIQRTEQRDSAMYRCASSPNGQSSYEQYFGPGTRLTVT.

This clonotype came up a few times. The genes are TRBV20-1 and TRBJ2-1; TRBD2 might be the D (5 bases). CDR3 length: 14 amino acids. Germline loops: CDR1 DFQATT, CDR2 SNEGSKA (reference sequence). V lost 2 bases, J lost 1 base, and 9 bases lay in between. The CDR3 coding sequence is TGCAGTGCTAGATCCCAGCGGTCCTACAATGAGCAGTTCTTC. Its protein product is CSARSQRSYNEQFF.

The genes are TRBV18 and TRBJ2-7, with TRBD2 matching over 9 bases. The CDR3 totals 15 residues. CDR1 KGHSH and CDR2 LQKENI come from the germline V gene. V trimming: 2 bases; J trimming: 2 bases; junction bases outside the gene matches: 4. CDR3 in DNA: TGTGCCAGCTCACCAAGCGGGGGGAACCCCTACGAGCAGTACTTC. It specifies CASSPSGGNPYEQYF.

The chain combines TRBV28 with TRBJ2-2, with D maybe TRBD2 (5 bases). Trimming shortened V by 2 bases and J by 0 bases, and 13 bases separated the two germline ends. Looked up from germline, CDR1 is MDHEN and CDR2 is SYDVKM. The CDR3 spans 17 residues. DNA of the CDR3: TGTGCCAGCAGTTTAGGTCGGGGAAGGGCGAACACCGGGGAGCTGTTTTTT. This codes for CASSLGRGRANTGELFF.

The rearrangement links TRBV24-1 to TRBJ2-5; D call uncertain. Germline CDR1 reads KGHDR; CDR2 reads SFDVKD. The CDR3 covers 15 residues. V dropped 3 bases and J dropped 4 bases, with 14 bases sitting between them. In DNA, the CDR3 is TGTGCCACCAGTGATGCCCCGGATAGGTCAGAGACCCAGTACTTC. Translating gives CATSDAPDRSETQYF.